Shown below are 16 T cell receptor beta chains from a single sample sequenced in a study of blood T cell repertoires in COVID-19. The method was immunoSEQ multiplex PCR; TCRdb's version includes in-frame clones alone and lacks a portion of them. This sample has almost 65,000 clones, with 88% found just once. The sequenced sample consisted of PBMCs or T cells enriched from blood (not recorded which). The receptor source for this set is a woman between 35 and 50 years old who had recovered from COVID-19.

The V and J genes are TRBV19 and TRBJ1-5, with no clear D. The ends were cut back, 6 bases at V and 6 bases at J, with 9 bases in the middle. Germline V CDR1 and CDR2: LNHDA, SQIVND (reference sequence). The CDR3 length is 12 residues. CDR3 sequence: CASRSASQPQHF. The DNA of the CDR3 is TGTGCCAGTAGGTCAGCGTCTCAGCCCCAGCATTTT.

For the CDR3, the DNA is TGCGCCAGCAGTGAGTCCACGACTAAAAACACCGGGGAGCTGTTTTTT. Amino acid sequence: CASSESTTKNTGELFF. The gene calls are TRBV10-1 and TRBJ2-2; D perhaps matches TRBD2 (5 bases). CDR3 size: 16 residues. Trimming took 0 bases from V and 2 from J, leaving 10 bases between them. Germline assignment: CDR1 WNHNN and CDR2 SYGVQD (reference sequence).

The V call is TRBV6-5, the J call TRBJ1-5; D is undetermined. The V end lost 6 bases, the J end lost 5 bases, and 8 bases lay between the germline ends. The CDR3 totals 12 residues. Germline loops: CDR1 MNHEY, CDR2 SVGAGI. Here the CDR3 DNA reads TGTGCCAGCAGCGCGGAATATCAGCCCCAGCATTTT. This encodes CASSAEYQPQHF.

The rearrangement uses TRBV12-3 or TRBV12-4 and TRBJ1-2, with 8 bases matching TRBD1. The V gene end was trimmed by 5 bases and the J gene end by 7 bases; junction bases not matched to a gene: 6. This CDR3 has 13 residues. In DNA, the CDR3 is TGTGCCAGCAGTCTGCTCGACAGGGGTGGCTACACCTTC. Protein: CASSLLDRGGYTF.

The chain joins TRBV2 to TRBJ1-1; no clear D gene. There are 15 residues in the CDR3. Deletions cut 1 base from V and 7 bases from J, with 16 bases between. The germline gives CDR1 SNHLY, CDR2 FYNNEI. CDR3 sequence: CASSEVLGLLFEAFF. In nucleotides, the CDR3 is TGTGCCAGCAGTGAAGTACTAGGATTACTCTTTGAAGCTTTCTTT.

The rearrangement uses TRBV19 and TRBJ2-5; 12 bases line up with TRBD2. Germline V CDR1 and CDR2: LNHDA, SQIVND (reference sequence). Trimming removed 4 bases from V and 5 bases from J; junction bases left unmatched: 8. This CDR3 region has 16 residues. This chain's CDR3 is CASSTLTSGGGETQYF. The CDR3 nucleotides are TGTGCCAGTAGTACCTTGACTAGCGGGGGAGGCGAGACCCAGTACTTC.

The genes are TRBV6-2 or TRBV6-3 and TRBJ2-1; 12 bases line up with TRBD2. The ends lost 4 bases at V and 7 bases at J; junction bases unmatched: 5. There are 15 residues in the CDR3. Germline loops: CDR1 MNHEY, CDR2 SVGEGT. CDR3 DNA sequence: TGTGCCAGCAGTTCCGGACTAGCGGGGTATAATGAGCAGTTCTTC. Translating it yields CASSSGLAGYNEQFF.

The chain combines TRBV2 with TRBJ2-3; D might be TRBD2 (7 bases). The CDR3 consists of 15 residues. V dropped 7 bases and J dropped 0 bases, with 14 bases sitting between them. Germline V gene sequence: CDR1 SNHLY, CDR2 FYNNEI. The chain's CDR3 is CASMGGGASTDTQYF. DNA for the CDR3: TGTGCCAGCATGGGCGGGGGCGCGAGCACAGATACGCAGTATTTT.

In its sample, this clone was seen a few times. This CDR3 reads CASTSAGDISSYNEQFF. DNA for the CDR3: TGTGCCAGCACGTCAGCGGGTGATATAAGCTCCTACAATGAGCAGTTCTTC. The J gene is TRBJ2-1, the V gene TRBV28, with D perhaps matching TRBD2 (6 bases). This CDR3 is built from 17 residues. V lost 7 bases and J 0 bases, leaving 19 bases between the germline ends. Germline V lookup: CDR1 MDHEN, CDR2 SYDVKM.

This clone occurred once. This sequence joins TRBV24-1 and TRBJ2-1; maybe TRBD2 (6 bases). CDR3 length: 18 residues. Germline lookup yields CDR1 KGHDR and CDR2 SFDVKD. With 3 bases removed from V and 4 bases from J, the gap between germline ends came to 21 bases. The CDR3 reads CATSDPGTPRSLYNEQFF. CDR3 in DNA: TGTGCCACCAGTGATCCTGGGACTCCCAGGAGCCTTTACAATGAGCAGTTCTTC.

The chain joins TRBV18 to TRBJ1-1, with 7 bases lining up with TRBD1. Germline CDR1 and CDR2: KGHSH and LQKENI. The CDR3 totals 12 residues. V dropped 3 bases and J dropped 12; count of bases not matched to a gene: 7. CDR3 region: CASSPQDRVSFF. The CDR3 nucleotides are TGTGCCAGCTCACCGCAAGACAGGGTTTCTTTCTTT.

CDR3 region: CASSIGQGAGYTF. The CDR3 DNA is TGTGCCAGTAGTATCGGACAGGGGGCCGGCTACACCTTC. This rearrangement joins TRBV19 to TRBJ1-2, with 11 bases fitting TRBD1. Germline V gene lookup returns CDR1 LNHDA and CDR2 SQIVND (reference sequence). The CDR3 totals 13 residues. Germline trimming cut 3 bases from V and 8 bases from J; bases unmatched to any gene: 2.

V and J are TRBV15 and TRBJ2-7; a weak D match, TRBD1 (6 bases). The CDR3 spans 15 residues. Germline V gene lookup returns CDR1 LNHNV and CDR2 YYDKDF (reference sequence). V was trimmed by 4 bases and J by 2 bases, leaving 15 bases between them. DNA for the CDR3: TGTGCCACCAGCACTAGGACAGACCTTCCCTACGAGCAGTACTTC. Protein sequence: CATSTRTDLPYEQYF.

The gene calls are TRBV24-1 and TRBJ2-2, with D possibly TRBD1 on 6 matching bases. The V end lost 3 bases, the J end lost 0 bases, and 10 bases lay between the germline ends. There are 16 residues in the CDR3. From germline, CDR1 is KGHDR and CDR2 SFDVKD. CDR3 sequence: CATSDPDRANTGELFF. CDR3 bases: TGTGCCACCAGTGATCCGGACAGAGCGAACACCGGGGAGCTGTTTTTT.

For this clone: The same CDR3 is also encoded by other DNA sequences in this sample. J is TRBJ2-2 and V is TRBV5-1; 8 bases are a match to TRBD2. V lost 4 bases and J lost 1; bases outside the gene matches: 0. CDR3 size: 14 residues. In germline, CDR1 is SGHRS, CDR2 YFSETQ. CDR3 DNA: TGCGCCAGCAGCCTAGCGGGGAACACCGGGGAGCTGTTTTTT. Protein product: CASSLAGNTGELFF.

Only one count was recorded for this clone. This chain uses TRBV7-6 with TRBJ1-1, with 8 bases aligning to TRBD1. The length of the CDR3 is 17 residues. V dropped 5 bases and J dropped 4; count of bases not matched to a gene: 15. Germline values: CDR1 SGHVS, CDR2 FNYEAQ. CDR3 amino acids: CASSALGQGTVGTEAFF. For the CDR3, the DNA is TGTGCCAGCAGCGCCCTCGGACAGGGAACGGTGGGCACTGAAGCTTTCTTT.